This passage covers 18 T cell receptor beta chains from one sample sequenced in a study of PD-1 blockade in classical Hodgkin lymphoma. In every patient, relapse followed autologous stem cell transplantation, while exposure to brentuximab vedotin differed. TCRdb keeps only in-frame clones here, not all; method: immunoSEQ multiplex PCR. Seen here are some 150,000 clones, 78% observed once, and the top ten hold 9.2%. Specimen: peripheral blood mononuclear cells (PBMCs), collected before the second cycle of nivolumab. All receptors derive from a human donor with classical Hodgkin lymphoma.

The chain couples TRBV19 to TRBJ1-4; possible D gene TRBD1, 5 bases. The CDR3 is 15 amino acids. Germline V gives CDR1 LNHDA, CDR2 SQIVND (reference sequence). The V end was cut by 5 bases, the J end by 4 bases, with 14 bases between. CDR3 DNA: TGTGCCAGTAGTGCCCGGGACGTTGGTAATGAAAAACTGTTTTTT. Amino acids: CASSARDVGNEKLFF.

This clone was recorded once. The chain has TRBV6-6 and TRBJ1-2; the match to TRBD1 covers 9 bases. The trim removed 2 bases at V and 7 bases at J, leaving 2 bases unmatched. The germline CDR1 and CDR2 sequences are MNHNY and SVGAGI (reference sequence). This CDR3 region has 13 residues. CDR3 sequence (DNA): TGTGCCAGCAGTTACGTGACAGGGGGTGGCTACACCTTC. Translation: CASSYVTGGGYTF.

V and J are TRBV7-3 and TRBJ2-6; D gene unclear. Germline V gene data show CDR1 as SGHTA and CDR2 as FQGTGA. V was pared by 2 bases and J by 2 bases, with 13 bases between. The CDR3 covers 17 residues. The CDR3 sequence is CASSLLGRSAGANVLTF. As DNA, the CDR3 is TGTGCCAGCAGCTTATTGGGCAGGTCGGCTGGGGCCAACGTCCTGACTTTC.

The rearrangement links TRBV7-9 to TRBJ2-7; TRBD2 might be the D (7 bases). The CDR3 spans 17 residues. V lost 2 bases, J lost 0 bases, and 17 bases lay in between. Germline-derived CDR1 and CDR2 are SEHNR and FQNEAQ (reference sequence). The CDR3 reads CASSLRAIGGRSYEQYF. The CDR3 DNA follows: TGTGCCAGCAGCTTAAGGGCCATCGGGGGGCGCTCCTACGAGCAGTACTTC.

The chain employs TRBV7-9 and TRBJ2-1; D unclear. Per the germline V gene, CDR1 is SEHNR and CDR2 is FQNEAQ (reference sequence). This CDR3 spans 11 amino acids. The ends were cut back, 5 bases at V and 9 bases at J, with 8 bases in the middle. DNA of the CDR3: TGTGCCAGCAGCAGGGTGATTGAGCAGTTCTTC. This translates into CASSRVIEQFF.

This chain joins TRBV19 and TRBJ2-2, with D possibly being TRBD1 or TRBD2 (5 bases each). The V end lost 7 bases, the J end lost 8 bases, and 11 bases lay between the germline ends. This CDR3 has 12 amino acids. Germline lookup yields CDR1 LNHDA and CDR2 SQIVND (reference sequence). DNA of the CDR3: TGTGCCAGTAAAACCAGGGAGGGGGAGCTGTTTTTT. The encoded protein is CASKTREGELFF.

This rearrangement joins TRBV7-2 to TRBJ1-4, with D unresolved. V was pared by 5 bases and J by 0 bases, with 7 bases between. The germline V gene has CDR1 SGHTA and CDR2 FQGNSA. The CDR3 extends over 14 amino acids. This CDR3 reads CASSPGPTNEKLFF. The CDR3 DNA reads TGTGCCAGCAGCCCCGGACCAACTAATGAAAAACTGTTTTTT.

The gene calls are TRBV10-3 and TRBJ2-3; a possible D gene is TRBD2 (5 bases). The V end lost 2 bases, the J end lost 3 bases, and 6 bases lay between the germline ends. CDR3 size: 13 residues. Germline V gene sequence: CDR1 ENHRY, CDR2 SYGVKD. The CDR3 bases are TGTGCCATCAGTGAGGGGAGAACAGATACGCAGTATTTT. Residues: CAISEGRTDTQYF.

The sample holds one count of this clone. The CDR3 bases are TGCAGCGTTCGCGGGTTCCCGAACACTGAAGCTTTCTTT. This codes for CSVRGFPNTEAFF. The gene calls are TRBV29-1 and TRBJ1-1; D unresolved. The length of the CDR3 is 13 residues. Germline CDR1 SQVTM, CDR2 ANQGSEA. Trimming removed 5 bases from V and 1 base from J, with 11 bases in between.

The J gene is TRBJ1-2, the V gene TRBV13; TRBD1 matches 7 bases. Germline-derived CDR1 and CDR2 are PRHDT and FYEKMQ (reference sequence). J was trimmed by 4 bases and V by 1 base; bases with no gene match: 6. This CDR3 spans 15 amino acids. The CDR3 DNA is TGTGCCAGCAGCTTAGTGGGACAGTACCTCTATGGCTACACCTTC. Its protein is CASSLVGQYLYGYTF.

The CDR3 reads CASSVRTGGHYGYTF. For the CDR3, the DNA is TGTGCCAGCAGCGTCCGGACAGGGGGCCACTATGGCTACACCTTC. V usage is TRBV9 and J usage is TRBJ1-2, with TRBD1 matching over 11 bases. CDR1 is SGDLS, CDR2 YYNGEE, per germline. The CDR3 runs to 15 residues. After removal of 2 bases from V and 3 bases from J, the junction contained 3 bases not matched to a gene.

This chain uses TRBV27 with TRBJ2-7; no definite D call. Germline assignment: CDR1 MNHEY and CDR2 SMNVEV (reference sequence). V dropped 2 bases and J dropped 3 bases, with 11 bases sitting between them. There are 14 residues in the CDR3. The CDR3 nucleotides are TGTGCCAGCAGTTTAGCTTCCGGCCTCTACGAGCAGTACTTC. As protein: CASSLASGLYEQYF.

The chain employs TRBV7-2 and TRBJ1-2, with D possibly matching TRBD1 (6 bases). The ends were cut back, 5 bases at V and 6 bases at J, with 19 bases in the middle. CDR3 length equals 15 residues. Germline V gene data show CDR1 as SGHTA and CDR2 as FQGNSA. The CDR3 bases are TGTGCCAGCAGCCCCCTGGGGAGGGGGACTCATGGCTACACCTTC. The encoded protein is CASSPLGRGTHGYTF.

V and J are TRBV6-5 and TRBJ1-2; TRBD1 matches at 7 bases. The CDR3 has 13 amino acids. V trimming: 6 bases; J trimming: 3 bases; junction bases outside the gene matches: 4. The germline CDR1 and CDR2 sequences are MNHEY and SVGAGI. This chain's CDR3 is CASRVGTDYGYTF. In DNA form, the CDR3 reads TGTGCCAGCAGAGTAGGGACAGACTATGGCTACACCTTC.

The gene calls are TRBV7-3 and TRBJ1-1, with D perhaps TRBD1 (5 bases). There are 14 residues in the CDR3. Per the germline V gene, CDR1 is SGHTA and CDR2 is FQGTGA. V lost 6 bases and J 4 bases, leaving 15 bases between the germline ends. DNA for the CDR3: TGTGCCAGCAGTTACACAGGTTGGAGCACTGAAGCTTTCTTT. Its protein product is CASSYTGWSTEAFF.

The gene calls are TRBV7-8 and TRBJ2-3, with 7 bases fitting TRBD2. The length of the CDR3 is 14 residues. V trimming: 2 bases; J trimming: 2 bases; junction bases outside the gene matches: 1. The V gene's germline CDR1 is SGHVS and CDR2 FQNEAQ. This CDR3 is CASSLSGITDTQYF. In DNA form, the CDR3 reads TGTGCCAGCAGCTTAAGCGGGATCACAGATACGCAGTATTTT.

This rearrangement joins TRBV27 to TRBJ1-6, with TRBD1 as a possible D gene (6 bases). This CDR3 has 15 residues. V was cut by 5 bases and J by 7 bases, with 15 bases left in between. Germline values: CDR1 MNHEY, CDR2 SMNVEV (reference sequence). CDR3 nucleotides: TGTGCCAGCAGTCCCCGTACAGGGCTAAATTCACCCCTCCACTTT. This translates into CASSPRTGLNSPLHF.

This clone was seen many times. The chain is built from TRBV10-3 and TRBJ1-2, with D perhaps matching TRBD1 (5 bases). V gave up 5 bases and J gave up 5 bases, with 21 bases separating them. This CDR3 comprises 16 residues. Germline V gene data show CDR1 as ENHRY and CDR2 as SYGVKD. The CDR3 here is CAISRHPREFGYGYTF. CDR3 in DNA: TGTGCCATCAGTCGCCATCCCAGGGAGTTTGGTTATGGCTACACCTTC.